A selection of T cell receptor beta chains follows, all from one sample in a study of early T cells in non-severe SARS-CoV-2 infection. TCRdb passed the 5' RACE reads through MiXCR, listing each CDR3 protein once. The sample holds 80,000 or so distinct CDR3 sequences, more than 13% seen once. Sequencing used whole blood. These receptors were obtained from an adult who was a healthcare worker with PCR-confirmed SARS-CoV-2 infection or an uninfected control (not recorded which). Both conserved end residues are part of each CDR3. A D gene is named only where the DNA matches it firmly. Some rows have no size entry. The others give once, few or many, or a class for an expanded clone.

CDR3	DNA	J	size	D	V
CASSLAGVKEYTQYF	TGTGCCAGCAGCTTAGCAGGGGTGAAGGAATATACGCAGTATTTT	TRBJ2-3	many	NA	TRBV7-2
CASSPQGTTTSDTQYF	TGTGCCAGCTCACCACAGGGGACTACAACAAGTGATACGCAGTATTTT	TRBJ2-3	NA	TRBD2	TRBV18
CASSVTGGSYEQYF	TGTGCCAGCAGCGTTACAGGGGGGTCCTACGAGCAGTACTTC	TRBJ2-7	NA	TRBD1	TRBV7-6
CASSFVPLHEQYF	TGTGCCAGCAGTTTCGTCCCTTTGCACGAGCAGTACTTC	TRBJ2-7	few	NA	TRBV27
CASSNLGFFANYGYTF	TGTGCCAGCAGCAACCTGGGGTTCTTCGCTAACTATGGCTACACCTTC	TRBJ1-2	NA	NA	TRBV21-1
CASTPGRSGHYNEQFF	TGTGCCAGCACCCCCGGGAGGAGCGGACATTACAATGAGCAGTTCTTC	TRBJ2-1	NA	TRBD2	TRBV5-6
CSARTGGNSPLHF	TGCAGTGCTAGGACAGGGGGGAATTCACCCCTCCACTTT	TRBJ1-6	many	TRBD1	TRBV20-1
CASSSGLAGMIRTDTQYF	TGTGCCAGCAGCTCAGGACTAGCGGGGATGATCCGCACAGATACGCAGTATTTT	TRBJ2-3	many	TRBD2	TRBV7-6
CAISGDRVGDTGELFF	TGTGCCATCAGCGGAGACAGGGTGGGCGACACCGGGGAGCTGTTTTTT	TRBJ2-2	NA	TRBD1	TRBV10-3
CSVPGQPIGIQYF	TGCAGCGTACCGGGACAGCCCATCGGGATTCAGTACTTC	TRBJ2-4	few	TRBD1	TRBV29-1
CASSPRLAGGDTQYF	TGTGCCAGCAGCCCCCGACTAGCTGGAGGGGATACGCAGTATTTT	TRBJ2-3	many	TRBD2	TRBV3-1
CASSRQIHLINYGYTF	TGTGCCAGCAGTCGACAGATCCATTTAATTAACTATGGCTACACCTTC	TRBJ1-2	many	NA	TRBV12-3/TRBV12-4
CASSYRGQRETQYF	TGTGCCAGCAGTTACCGGGGGCAACGAGAGACCCAGTACTTC	TRBJ2-5	many	NA	TRBV28
CASSRDRLSGNTIYF	TGTGCCAGCAGCCGGGACAGGCTATCTGGAAACACCATATATTTT	TRBJ1-3	few	TRBD1	TRBV2
CSVEVPGYFDNEQFF	TGCAGCGTCGAGGTGCCAGGCTACTTCGACAATGAGCAGTTCTTC	TRBJ2-1	NA	NA	TRBV29-1
CASSSPGSGGLADTQYF	TGTGCCAGCAGCTCGCCGGGTAGCGGGGGGCTAGCAGATACGCAGTATTTT	TRBJ2-3	few	TRBD2	TRBV11-3
CASSFLTDTQYF	TGTGCCAGCAGCTTTCTCACAGATACGCAGTATTTT	TRBJ2-3	NA	NA	TRBV11-2
CSVTGALGKLFF	TGCAGCGTTACGGGGGCTCTCGGAAAACTGTTTTTT	TRBJ1-4	NA	NA	TRBV29-1
CSARGDRASANTGELFF	TGCAGTGCTAGAGGGGACAGAGCCTCTGCGAACACCGGGGAGCTGTTTTTT	TRBJ2-2	few	TRBD1	TRBV20-1
CASSPPGLAGEQFF	TGTGCCAGCAGCCCACCCGGACTAGCCGGTGAGCAGTTCTTC	TRBJ2-1	NA	TRBD2	TRBV7-2
CASSPRGAGTSGNTIYF	TGTGCCAGCAGCCCACGGGGTGCGGGAACCTCTGGAAACACCATATATTTT	TRBJ1-3	many	NA	TRBV3-1
CASSPVAGDASQYF	TGTGCCAGCAGTCCCGTAGCGGGGGACGCAAGCCAGTACTTC	TRBJ2-5	few	TRBD2	TRBV12-3/TRBV12-4
CASSLSRTSAEQFF	TGTGCCAGCAGCTTATCCCGGACTAGCGCTGAGCAGTTCTTC	TRBJ2-1	many	TRBD2	TRBV7-2
CASSVVEGATDTQYF	TGTGCCAGCAGCGTAGTTGAGGGAGCAACAGATACGCAGTATTTT	TRBJ2-3	few	NA	TRBV9
CSASRGNTEASF	TGCAGTGCTAGCCGGGGGAACACTGAAGCTTCCTTT	TRBJ1-1	NA	NA	TRBV20-1
CASSPRGREGRKDEQYF	TGTGCCAGCAGCCCCCGGGGGCGGGAGGGCCGGAAGGACGAGCAGTACTTC	TRBJ2-7	few	TRBD2	TRBV7-6
CSVLSAQGARDTQYF	TGCAGTGTCCTTTCCGCGCAGGGGGCGAGAGATACGCAGTATTTT	TRBJ2-3	few	TRBD1	TRBV20-1
CSVERETQYF	TGCAGCGTTGAAAGAGAGACCCAGTACTTC	TRBJ2-5	NA	NA	TRBV29-1
CASSDPGKPQYF	TGCGCCAGCAGTGACCCGGGGAAGCCGCAGTACTTC	TRBJ2-7	many	NA	TRBV10-1
CASSLKLGEGTQYF	TGTGCCAGCAGCTTAAAGTTGGGGGAGGGTACGCAGTATTTT	TRBJ2-3	NA	TRBD2	TRBV7-3
CASSEALGQPSSNEKLFF	TGTGCCAGCAGTGAAGCGCTGGGACAGCCCTCCTCTAATGAAAAACTGTTTTTT	TRBJ1-4	NA	TRBD1	TRBV6-1
CSATSRGGQGIAKNIQYF	TGCAGTGCAACCTCCCGCGGGGGACAGGGGATAGCCAAAAACATCCAGTACTTC	TRBJ2-4	many	TRBD1	TRBV20-1
CASSPRGYSPLHF	TGTGCCAGCAGTCCCAGGGGGTATTCACCCCTCCACTTT	TRBJ1-6	few	TRBD1	TRBV28
CASSPLGGAGDTQYF	TGTGCCAGCAGCCCCTTGGGCGGAGCGGGAGATACGCAGTATTTT	TRBJ2-3	NA	NA	TRBV7-3
CSAGQGAQHYGYTF	TGCAGTGCTGGACAGGGGGCGCAACACTATGGCTACACCTTC	TRBJ1-2	many	TRBD1	TRBV20-1
CASSSGRLNEQFF	TGTGCCAGCAGCTCGGGTCGGCTTAATGAGCAGTTCTTC	TRBJ2-1	few	NA	TRBV7-6
CASSAPGQGYQPQHF	TGTGCCAGTAGTGCCCCGGGACAGGGGTATCAGCCCCAGCATTTT	TRBJ1-5	many	TRBD1	TRBV19
CASGLLRGQTEVFF	TGTGCTAGTGGTCTACTCAGGGGGCAGACTGAAGTTTTCTTT	TRBJ1-1	many	TRBD1	TRBV12-5
CASSFGSGVGYTF	TGTGCCAGCAGTTTCGGGTCAGGGGTTGGCTACACCTTC	TRBJ1-2	many	NA	TRBV12-3/TRBV12-4
CASSLGPTNTQYF	TGTGCCAGCAGTTTAGGTCCCACAAATACGCAGTATTTT	TRBJ2-3	many	NA	TRBV27
CATNGQGNIEAFF	TGTGCCACTAACGGACAGGGGAATATAGAAGCTTTCTTT	TRBJ1-1	many	TRBD1	TRBV2
CASSEEEDRGVSGANVLTF	TGTGCCAGCAGTGAGGAGGAGGACAGGGGGGTATCTGGGGCCAACGTCCTGACTTTC	TRBJ2-6	few	TRBD1	TRBV2
CASSESSSYTDTQYF	TGCGCCAGCAGTGAGTCAAGCTCGTACACAGATACGCAGTATTTT	TRBJ2-3	many	NA	TRBV10-1
CATSQISGNTIYF	TGTGCCACCAGCCAAATATCTGGAAACACCATATATTTT	TRBJ1-3	few	NA	TRBV15
CASSFSDVTDTQYF	TGTGCCAGCAGCTTCTCGGACGTAACAGATACGCAGTATTTT	TRBJ2-3	few	NA	TRBV5-4
CASSPGQGRVPGNTIYF	TGTGCCAGCAGCCCGGGACAGGGCAGGGTACCGGGAAACACCATATATTTT	TRBJ1-3	NA	TRBD1	TRBV5-4
CASSQGTDPKHTQYF	TGTGCCAGCAGCCAGGGGACAGACCCCAAGCATACGCAGTATTTT	TRBJ2-3	NA	TRBD1	TRBV3-1
CAWSSGGRTEAFF	TGTGCCTGGAGTTCCGGGGGCAGAACTGAAGCTTTCTTT	TRBJ1-1	NA	NA	TRBV30
CSVEDQGRNIQYF	TGCAGCGTTGAAGATCAAGGAAGAAACATTCAGTACTTC	TRBJ2-4	NA	NA	TRBV29-1
CASSQRLADTQYF	TGTGCCAGCAGCCAAAGACTAGCGGATACGCAGTATTTT	TRBJ2-3	few	TRBD2	TRBV14
CASSIGTGAQPQHF	TGTGCCAGTAGTATCGGGACAGGGGCTCAGCCCCAGCATTTT	TRBJ1-5	few	TRBD1	TRBV19
CASSLGTPYNEQFF	TGCGCCAGCAGCTTGGGGACACCATACAATGAGCAGTTCTTC	TRBJ2-1	NA	NA	TRBV5-1
CASSSSGVEEEQFF	TGTGCCAGTAGTTCTAGCGGGGTGGAGGAGGAGCAGTTCTTC	TRBJ2-1	many	TRBD2	TRBV19
CASSLGTPSSTDTQYF	TGCGCCAGCAGCTTGGGGACACCCTCTAGCACAGATACGCAGTATTTT	TRBJ2-3	many	NA	TRBV5-1
CASSLGTAGNQPQHF	TGTGCCAGCAGTTTAGGGACCGCGGGCAATCAGCCCCAGCATTTT	TRBJ1-5	NA	NA	TRBV12-3/TRBV12-4
CASSLATGTVTYNEQFF	TGTGCCAGCAGCTTAGCGACCGGGACAGTTACCTACAATGAGCAGTTCTTC	TRBJ2-1	many	TRBD1	TRBV7-9
CASVTTSLDEQFF	TGTGCCAGCGTCACCACTAGTCTCGATGAGCAGTTCTTC	TRBJ2-1	many	NA	TRBV7-9
CASRSGQGNTEAFF	TGCGCCAGCAGGTCAGGACAGGGTAACACTGAAGCTTTCTTT	TRBJ1-1	NA	TRBD1	TRBV4-1
CASSASWAPYEQYF	TGTGCCAGCAGCGCGTCCTGGGCCCCCTACGAGCAGTACTTC	TRBJ2-7	few	NA	TRBV7-6
CASRREGAFF	TGTGCCAGCAGAAGAGAGGGGGCTTTCTTT	TRBJ1-1	NA	NA	TRBV6-4